This TCR beta chain was obtained from a study of cytomegalovirus exposure and HLA in healthy donors. This CDR3 contains 15 residues. CDR1 SGHVS and CDR2 FNYEAQ come from the germline V gene. V was trimmed by 0 bases and J by 1 base, leaving 9 bases between them. The PCR used 60 Vbeta and 13 Jbeta primers. TCRdb's table, derived via immunoSEQ multiplex PCR, lists solely in-frame clones and lacks some. The repertoire includes more than 100,000 clones, about 61% of them detected once, and 2% to 3% sits in the top ten. The TCR comes from a woman between 35 and 50 years old in good health and CMV-seronegative. The genes are TRBV7-6 and TRBJ1-1; D may be TRBD1 (6 bases). What was sequenced was PBMCs. The CDR3 bases are TGTGCCAGCAGCTTAGCTTTGACAGGGAACACTGAAGCTTTCTTT. Residues: CASSLALTGNTEAFF.